This entry is about one T cell receptor (beta chain). As yet, its antigen is unknown. The V gene's germline CDR1 is SGDLS and CDR2 YYNGEE. CDR3 length: 13 amino acids. V was trimmed by 0 bases and J by 5 bases, leaving 5 bases between them. This sample was taken from a study of CD8 T cells in Susac syndrome. Random hexamers were used to reverse transcribe the RNA input (about 0.45 to 1 ug). TCR beta CDR3 was amplified by immunoSEQ multiplex PCR. This amplification extended across 54 Vbeta and 13 Jbeta segments. TCRdb fed the immunoSEQ multiplex PCR reads into MiXCR, producing one record per CDR3 protein. The data hold 150,000 to 200,000 distinct CDR3 sequences, with approximately 95% observed a single time. Study-wide points: Susac-specific public clones were found in total CD8+ and CD8+ TEMRA repertoires, numbering 15 to 20 and five, respectively. Susac CD8+ cells expanded clonally the most in TEMRA cells and in active patients.

The sequence came from a human donor with Susac syndrome. The chain recombines TRBV9 with TRBJ1-4; D not certain. Sequenced: CD8+ T cells from PBMCs. The CDR3 DNA sequence: TGTGCCAGCAGCGTAGGGGAGAATGAAAAACTGTTTTTT. Translated, it gives CASSVGENEKLFF. The entire variable domain, with the rest obtained from reference TRBV9 and TRBJ1-4, is as follows: DSGVTQTPKHLITATGQRVTLRCSPRSGDLSVYWYQQSLDQGLQFLIQYYNGEERAKGNILERFSAQQFPDLHSELNLSSLELGDSALYFCASSVGENEKLFFGSGTQLSVL.